These 32 T cell receptor beta chains were sequenced from one sample in a study of blood T cells in healthy people across ages. Through a sample-barcoded 5' primer and a J-beta primer mix, a second PCR was run for roughly 7 to 11 cycles. TCRdb independently ran MiXCR on the 5' RACE reads; one entry per CDR3 protein. The repertoire includes 630,000 or so distinct CDR3 sequences, less than 40% of them detected once, and about 16% sits in the top ten. Material: blood. The source is an elderly woman in good health.

Comment on this clonotype: Possible read error: a much larger clone is one base away. The gene calls are TRBV20-1 and TRBJ1-1, with D unclear. In germline, CDR1 is DFQATT, CDR2 SNEGSKA (reference sequence). This CDR3 spans 14 amino acids. The CDR3 DNA reads TGCAGTGCTAGCCCTCCCCCTGGGAACATTGAAGCTTTCTTT. Protein sequence: CSASPPPGNIEAFF.

As to this clonotype: In this CDR3 the conserved last residue, phenylalanine or tryptophan, is missing, so a read error is likely. CDR3 sequence (DNA): TGTGCCAGCAGCCCAAGGGTCTATGGCTACACCTTA. Residues: CASSPRVYGYTL. The chain joins TRBV7-8 to TRBJ1-2; no firm D call. Deletions cut 5 bases from V and 4 bases from J, with 8 bases between. The germline V gene encodes CDR1 SGHVS and CDR2 FQNEAQ. The CDR3 covers 12 residues.

Many counts were recorded for this clonotype. The chain has TRBV20-1 and TRBJ2-5; D is unresolved. Trimming took 8 bases from V and 2 from J, leaving 18 bases between them. Germline V gene lookup returns CDR1 DFQATT and CDR2 SNEGSKA (reference sequence). The CDR3 is 14 residues long. The CDR3 nucleotides read TGCAGTATAGAGCGTTTCGGTAGGCAAGAGACCCAGTACTTC. Translation gives CSIERFGRQETQYF.

This clonotype was recorded at least ten times. The chain has TRBV29-1 and TRBJ2-3; D remains ambiguous. V was trimmed by 4 bases and J by 5 bases, leaving 7 bases between them. Germline loops: CDR1 SQVTM, CDR2 ANQGSEA. The CDR3 is made up of 11 amino acids. The CDR3 DNA reads TGCAGCGTTGTATCTGTAGATACGCAGTATTTT. It translates to CSVVSVDTQYF.

Details on this clonotype: One junction end disagrees with the germline gene, perhaps due to a read error. The chain links TRBV6-1 to TRBJ2-1, with D tentatively TRBD1 (5 bases). The CDR3 is 15 amino acids. Germline lookup yields CDR1 MNHNS and CDR2 SASEGT. This CDR3 reads CASREGVSSYNEQFF. The CDR3 coding sequence is TGTGCCAGCAGGGAAGGGGTAAGCTCCTACAATGAGCAGTTCTTC.

This clonotype was counted ten times or more. The V and J genes are TRBV9 and TRBJ1-2; the D is unclear. V lost 4 bases, J lost 5 bases, and 18 bases lay in between. CDR1 and CDR2 (germline): SGDLS, YYNGEE. This CDR3 is built from 15 residues. The chain's CDR3 is CASSPRADLLYGYTF. In nucleotides, the CDR3 is TGTGCCAGCAGCCCCCGGGCTGACTTACTATATGGCTACACCTTC.

This chain connects TRBV30 to TRBJ2-5; D is ambiguous. The V and J ends lost 2 bases and 4 bases respectively, with 5 bases between them. CDR1 is GTSNPN, CDR2 SVGIG, per germline (reference sequence). The CDR3 is 11 residues long. CDR3 nucleotide sequence: TGTGCCTGGAGTTTTGGAGAGACCCAGTACTTC. It is translated as CAWSFGETQYF.

The chain employs TRBV4-1 and TRBJ2-5, with a weak D call TRBD1 (6 bases). The tail of the sequence fits TRBJ2-7 better, so the J call may be wrong. The CDR3 totals 15 residues. CDR1 MGHRA and CDR2 YSYEKL come from the germline V gene. The CDR3 here is CASRKNTGHVYEQYF. In nucleotides, the CDR3 is TGCGCCAGCAGAAAGAATACAGGGCACGTCTACGAGCAGTACTTC.

This clonotype was counted only a few times. A much larger clone differs by one base, so this may be a read error. V gene TRBV7-2 combines with J gene TRBJ1-2; D not resolved. CDR3 size: 13 residues. V was pared by 5 bases and J by 4 bases, with 11 bases between. Per germline, CDR1 SGHTA and CDR2 FQGNSA. The CDR3 region is CASSIGGIYGYTF. The CDR3 nucleotides read TGTGCCAGCAGCATAGGAGGAATCTATGGCTACACCTTC.

The genes are TRBV2 and TRBJ1-1; D ambiguous. V was cut by 1 base and J by 3 bases, with 3 bases left in between. Germline values: CDR1 SNHLY, CDR2 FYNNEI. This CDR3 has 12 amino acids. The CDR3, as DNA: TGTGCCAGCAGTGAAGGGGACACTGAAGCTTTCTTT. Translation gives CASSEGDTEAFF. The variable domain in full, completed from reference TRBV2 and TRBJ1-1, reads EPEVTQTPSHQVTQMGQEVILRCVPISNHLYFYWYRQILGQKVEFLVSFYNNEISEKSEIFDDQFSVERPDGSNFTLKIRSTKLEDSAMYFCASSEGDTEAFFGQGTRLTVV.

This clonotype was seen at least ten times. The CDR3 DNA reads as TGTGCCAGCAGCTTAGTTACAGGCAATGAGCAGTTCTTC. Translation gives CASSLVTGNEQFF. This sequence joins TRBV7-9 and TRBJ2-1, with a possible D match to TRBD1 (5 bases). In germline, CDR1 is SEHNR, CDR2 FQNEAQ (reference sequence). Trimming took off 1 base at V and 6 bases at J, with 7 bases between the two ends. CDR3 length: 13 amino acids.

Ten or more counts support this clonotype. V gene TRBV6-2 or TRBV6-3 combines with J gene TRBJ2-5; D remains ambiguous. Germline V CDR1 and CDR2: MNHEY, SVGEGT. The V gene lost 6 bases and the J gene lost 5 bases, with 13 bases spanning the gap. This CDR3 is 13 amino acids long. The CDR3 sequence: CASSTHKGETQYF. CDR3 DNA: TGTGCCAGCAGCACTCACAAGGGTGAGACCCAGTACTTC.

This clonotype was counted ten times or more. This chain links TRBV7-2 with TRBJ1-6; D unclear. Trimming pared 4 bases from V and 10 bases from J, leaving 14 bases between. Germline assignment: CDR1 SGHTA and CDR2 FQGNSA. The CDR3 consists of 14 residues. CDR3 sequence (DNA): TGTGCCAGCAGCTCTGCCCGGGGAAAGTCACCCCTCCACTTT. Translation: CASSSARGKSPLHF.

This clonotype was counted ten times or more. This rearrangement joins TRBV27 to TRBJ2-7, with a possible D match to TRBD2 (7 bases). CDR1 MNHEY and CDR2 SMNVEV come from the germline V gene (reference sequence). This CDR3 is built from 16 residues. Trimming removed 11 bases from V and 2 bases from J, with 25 bases in between. The CDR3: CASAGVGGRGPYEQYF. CDR3 bases: TGTGCCTCAGCAGGGGTCGGGGGGCGCGGGCCCTACGAGCAGTACTTC.

This clonotype was counted at least ten times. Here the CDR3 reads CASSPPGQPQHF. DNA of the CDR3: TGTGCCAGCAGCCCCCCCGGTCAGCCCCAGCATTTT. The chain is built from TRBV18 and TRBJ1-5; D not resolved. Trimming cost V 8 bases and J 6 bases, with 11 bases left between them. The CDR3 is 12 amino acids. CDR1 KGHSH and CDR2 LQKENI come from the germline V gene.

V usage is TRBV24-1 and J usage is TRBJ1-5; D not resolved. V lost 4 bases and J lost 7, with 10 bases in between. The CDR3 spans 13 residues. Germline V gene lookup returns CDR1 KGHDR and CDR2 SFDVKD. For the CDR3, the DNA is TGTGCCACCAGTGAAGTACAGTCCCAGCCCCAGCATTTT. It yields the protein CATSEVQSQPQHF.

V is TRBV7-9 and J is TRBJ1-1; the D gene is possibly TRBD1 (6 bases). The CDR3 has 15 residues. CDR1 SEHNR and CDR2 FQNEAQ come from the germline V gene (reference sequence). V dropped 1 base and J dropped 0 bases, with 9 bases sitting between them. The CDR3 nucleotides read TGTGCCAGCAGCTTAGGGGAGGGGGTGAACACTGAAGCTTTCTTT. This translates into CASSLGEGVNTEAFF.

This clonotype showed up many times. The rearrangement uses TRBV20-1 and TRBJ1-1; 8 nucleotides agree with TRBD1. V was pared by 3 bases and J by 5 bases, with 11 bases of the junction left unmatched. The CDR3 sequence is 15 residues long. Germline lookup yields CDR1 DFQATT and CDR2 SNEGSKA (reference sequence). In DNA, the CDR3 is TGCAGTGCTAGGAGGCCTGGACAGGGTATTACTGAAGCTTTCTTT. Translating gives CSARRPGQGITEAFF.

This clonotype was seen many times. The gene calls are TRBV7-2 and TRBJ2-7; D assignment may be TRBD1 or TRBD2 (5 bases each). The germline V gene encodes CDR1 SGHTA and CDR2 FQGNSA. The V gene lost 5 bases and the J gene lost 7 bases, with 24 bases spanning the gap. This CDR3 region has 16 residues. The CDR3 reads CASSRSPGDPRREQYF. The CDR3 bases are TGTGCCAGCAGCCGTTCGCCCGGGGACCCTAGAAGGGAGCAGTACTTC.

This clonotype was detected many times. The chain carries TRBV27 and TRBJ1-2; TRBD1 agrees at 9 bases. CDR1 and CDR2 from the germline V gene are MNHEY and SMNVEV (reference sequence). J lost 5 bases, V lost 3 bases, and 7 bases had no gene match. The CDR3 spans 15 residues. Written as DNA, the CDR3 is TGTGCCAGCAGTTTCTGGAGGACAGGGGAGTATGGCTACACCTTC. Amino acid sequence: CASSFWRTGEYGYTF.

V and J are TRBV7-4 and TRBJ2-1; D is ambiguous. Germline-derived CDR1 and CDR2 are SGHVT and SQSDAQ. The CDR3 is made up of 10 amino acids. Trimming stripped 7 bases from V and 8 bases from J, with 6 bases between. CDR3 residues: CASTPHEQFF. In DNA form, the CDR3 reads TGTGCCAGCACTCCCCATGAGCAGTTCTTC.

The table lists this clonotype with many counts. The rearrangement uses TRBV5-1 and TRBJ1-1; 7 nucleotides agree with TRBD1. From germline, CDR1 is SGHRS and CDR2 YFSETQ. V gave up 4 bases and J gave up 4 bases; unmatched junction bases: 10. There are 15 residues in the CDR3. For the CDR3, the DNA is TGCGCCAGCAGCCTCCCCACAGGGGCAGGCACTGAAGCTTTCTTT. This translates into CASSLPTGAGTEAFF.

The rearrangement links TRBV6-6 to TRBJ1-5; 9 bases align to TRBD1. The CDR3 is 17 amino acids. Losses at the gene ends were 6 bases for V and 3 bases for J; bases not matched to a gene: 12. The germline gives CDR1 MNHNY, CDR2 SVGAGI (reference sequence). The CDR3 is CASRPSPQGAPNQPQHF. In DNA form, the CDR3 reads TGTGCCAGCAGACCCTCCCCACAGGGGGCCCCCAATCAGCCCCAGCATTTT.

This clonotype was observed many times. J is TRBJ1-1 and V is TRBV4-1, with D possibly matching TRBD1 (5 bases). Trimming pared 0 bases from V and 0 bases from J, leaving 11 bases between. Germline CDR1 is MGHRA and CDR2 is YSYEKL. CDR3 length: 16 residues. The CDR3 DNA sequence: TGCGCCAGCAGCCAAGATTCGCAGGGATTGAACACTGAAGCTTTCTTT. Protein: CASSQDSQGLNTEAFF.

This clonotype was picked up a small number of times. The chain uses TRBV7-7 and TRBJ2-2; D possibly uses TRBD1 or TRBD2 (5 bases each). This CDR3 comprises 13 residues. Germline-derived CDR1 and CDR2 are SSHAT and FNYEAQ (reference sequence). V gave up 3 bases and J gave up 3 bases, with 5 bases separating them. In DNA form, the CDR3 reads TGTGCCAGCAGCTTGGGACACACCGGGGAGCTGTTTTTT. The encoded protein is CASSLGHTGELFF.

This chain links TRBV7-2 with TRBJ2-7; 7 nucleotides line up with TRBD1. Unmatched junction bases numbered 8, after V lost 5 bases and J lost 7 bases. This CDR3 spans 13 amino acids. Germline V lookup: CDR1 SGHTA, CDR2 FQGNSA. The CDR3 sequence is CASSLGTDLEQYF. CDR3 DNA sequence: TGTGCCAGCAGCCTGGGGACAGACTTGGAGCAGTACTTC.

This clonotype occurred many times. The CDR3: CASSQDRPSGISYEQYF. Here the CDR3 DNA reads TGCGCCAGCAGCCAAGACCGTCCTTCGGGGATCTCCTACGAGCAGTACTTC. The J gene is TRBJ2-7, the V gene TRBV4-3, with a possible D match to TRBD2 (5 bases). Germline CDR1 and CDR2: LGHNA and YSLEER. CDR3 length: 17 amino acids. Trimming took 0 bases from V and 0 from J, leaving 15 bases between them.

Ten or more counts support this clonotype. The chain couples TRBV20-1 to TRBJ2-7; the D is unclear. Germline CDR1 is DFQATT and CDR2 is SNEGSKA (reference sequence). The CDR3 is made up of 13 amino acids. Trimming removed 3 bases from V and 0 bases from J, with 9 bases in between. CDR3 loop: CSASGASSYEQYF. Written as DNA, the CDR3 is TGCAGTGCTAGCGGCGCGAGCTCCTACGAGCAGTACTTC.

For this clonotype: A much larger clone differs from this one at a single base, so this may be a read error. The chain recombines TRBV11-1 with TRBJ2-5; a weak D match, TRBD1 (6 bases). This CDR3 spans 14 amino acids. Germline values: CDR1 SGHAT, CDR2 FQDESV (reference sequence). The CDR3 DNA reads as TGTGCCAGCAGCCCACCGACAGGCCAAGAGACCCTGTACTTC. It codes for CASSPPTGQETLYF.

In its sample, this clonotype was seen many times. V is TRBV7-9 and J is TRBJ2-1; D call uncertain. V was pared by 5 bases and J by 0 bases, with 11 bases between. The CDR3 has 15 residues. CDR1 is SEHNR, CDR2 FQNEAQ, per germline (reference sequence). The CDR3 bases are TGTGCCAGCAGCCCGCGGAAGAGCTCCTACAATGAGCAGTTCTTC. Amino acid sequence: CASSPRKSSYNEQFF.

The sample holds one count of this clonotype. This clone may be a read error of a much larger clone one base away. The chain recombines TRBV20-1 with TRBJ1-2; the match to TRBD1 covers 11 bases. The CDR3 extends over 18 amino acids. Germline CDR1 is DFQATT and CDR2 is SNEGSKA (reference sequence). The V gene end was trimmed by 0 bases and the J gene end by 4 bases; junction bases not matched to a gene: 13. CDR3 sequence reads: CSARDLGQGGVQGYGYTF. The CDR3 DNA sequence: TGCAGTGCTAGAGATCTGGGACAGGGGGGGGTACAGGGCTATGGCTACACCTTC.

This clonotype showed up many times. The rearrangement joins TRBV7-3 to TRBJ1-2; D unresolved. The CDR3 totals 15 residues. Germline loops: CDR1 SGHTA, CDR2 FQGTGA. With 2 bases removed from V and 1 base from J, the gap between germline ends came to 11 bases. In DNA, the CDR3 is TGTGCCAGCAGCTTAGATCACGCAGATAACTATGGCTACACCTTC. Translation: CASSLDHADNYGYTF.